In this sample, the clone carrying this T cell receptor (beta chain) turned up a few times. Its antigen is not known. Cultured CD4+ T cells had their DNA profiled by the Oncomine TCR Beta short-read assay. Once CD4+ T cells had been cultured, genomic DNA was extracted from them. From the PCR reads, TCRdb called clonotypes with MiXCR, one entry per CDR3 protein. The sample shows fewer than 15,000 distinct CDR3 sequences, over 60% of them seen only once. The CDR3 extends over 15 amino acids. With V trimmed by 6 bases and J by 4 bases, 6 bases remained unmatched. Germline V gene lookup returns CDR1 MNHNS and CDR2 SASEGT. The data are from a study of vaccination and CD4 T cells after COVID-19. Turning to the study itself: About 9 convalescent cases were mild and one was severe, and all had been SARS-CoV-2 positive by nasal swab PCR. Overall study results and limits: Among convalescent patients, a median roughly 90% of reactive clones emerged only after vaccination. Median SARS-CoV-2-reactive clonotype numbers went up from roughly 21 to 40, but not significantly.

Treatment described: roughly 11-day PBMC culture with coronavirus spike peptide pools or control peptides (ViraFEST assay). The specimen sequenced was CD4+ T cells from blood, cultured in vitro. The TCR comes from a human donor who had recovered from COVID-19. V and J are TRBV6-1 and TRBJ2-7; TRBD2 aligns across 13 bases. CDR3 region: CASRHTSGRAYEQYF. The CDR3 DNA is TGTGCCAGCAGGCACACTAGCGGGAGGGCGTACGAGCAGTACTTC.